This TCR beta chain was captured by sequencing in a study of PD-1 blockade in classical Hodgkin lymphoma. Findings and limits, study-wide: CD8+ TCR diversity did not rise significantly by C4D1, unlike CD4+.

With regard to this clone: Its antigen remains unknown.

V dropped 7 bases and J dropped 7 bases, with 7 bases sitting between them. Germline values: CDR1 MNHNY, CDR2 SVGAGI (reference sequence). This CDR3 region has 11 residues. Each patient relapsed following autologous stem cell transplantation, and prior brentuximab vedotin exposure differed. Progressive disease, partial response or complete response was each patient's best response. TCRdb's copy holds only in-frame clones and misses some; the assay was immunoSEQ multiplex PCR. The sample contains tens of thousands of clones, 80% to 90% of which appear only once. The genes are TRBV6-6 and TRBJ2-2; unclear D gene. The sample here was peripheral blood mononuclear cells (PBMCs), taken at baseline. The sequence was collected from a human donor with classical Hodgkin lymphoma. CDR3 sequence: CASTNGGELFF. The DNA for the CDR3 is TGTGCCAGCACTAACGGCGGGGAGCTGTTTTTT.